This is a list of T cell receptor beta chains from one sample in a study of Ad26.COV2.S vaccination and SARS-CoV-2 variants. The assay was immunoSEQ multiplex PCR, and TCRdb's table has in-frame clones only and misses some. The sample has a few hundred thousand clones; about 93% are singletons. Sequencing was performed on peripheral blood, taken in a trial of Ad26.COV2.S vaccine versus placebo. The origin of the receptors is a person aged 18 to 65 who received the Ad26.COV2.S COVID-19 vaccine or a placebo. The CDR3 runs from the conserved cysteine through the conserved F or W. Fields, in order: V gene, clone size, J gene, CDR3 length, D gene, CDR3 protein, CDR3 DNA. The D gene is left open where the match is weak. Clone size is stated in some rows and not others, as once, few, many or a class when expanded.

TRBV30	.	TRBJ2-7	14	.	CAWSVRQGGHEQYF	TGTGCCTGGAGTGTACGGCAGGGTGGGCACGAGCAGTACTTC
TRBV6-5	.	TRBJ2-5	14	.	CASSMTGILETQYF	TGTGCCAGCAGTATGACTGGAATACTAGAGACCCAGTACTTC
TRBV2	.	TRBJ2-7	12	.	CASNTDSYEQYF	TGTGCCAGCAACACAGACAGCTACGAGCAGTACTTC
TRBV7-2	.	TRBJ2-1	15	TRBD2	CASSLGLAGVNEQFF	TGTGCCAGCAGCTTAGGGCTAGCGGGAGTCAATGAGCAGTTCTTC
TRBV7-8	once	TRBJ2-2	14	TRBD2	CASRTSENTGELFF	TGTGCCAGCAGAACTAGCGAGAACACCGGGGAGCTGTTTTTT
TRBV5-1	.	TRBJ1-2	13	.	CASSLWTASVYTF	TGCGCCAGCAGCTTGTGGACAGCAAGTGTCTACACCTTC
TRBV6-2/TRBV6-3	.	TRBJ1-5	16	.	CASSYDRGGVNQPQHF	TGTGCCAGCAGTTACGACCGCGGCGGGGTCAATCAGCCCCAGCATTTT
TRBV7-2	.	TRBJ1-1	15	.	CASSLVTGFGAEAFF	TGTGCCAGCAGCTTAGTTACAGGGTTTGGCGCTGAAGCTTTCTTT
TRBV27	.	TRBJ2-1	16	TRBD2	CASSFLGAGGYNEQFF	TGTGCCAGCAGTTTTTTGGGAGCGGGAGGCTACAATGAGCAGTTCTTC
TRBV25-1	.	TRBJ2-5	13	TRBD2	CASSVLAEETQYF	TGTGCCAGCAGTGTGCTAGCGGAAGAGACCCAGTACTTC
TRBV14	.	TRBJ1-2	14	.	CASSQDRGQGGYTF	TGTGCCAGCAGCCAAGATCGGGGGCAGGGTGGCTACACCTTC
TRBV30	.	TRBJ2-1	12	.	CAWARQNDEQFF	TGTGCCTGGGCCAGACAGAACGATGAGCAGTTCTTC
TRBV27	.	TRBJ2-1	14	.	CASSLLLSYNEQFF	TGTGCCAGCAGTTTGTTACTTTCCTACAATGAGCAGTTCTTC
TRBV6-6	.	TRBJ2-7	16	.	CASSSPAGTRPDEQYF	TGTGCCAGCAGTTCGCCCGCCGGGACCCGACCTGACGAGCAGTACTTC
TRBV28	once	TRBJ2-7	17	.	CASSSPRGAVFSYEQYF	TGTGCCAGCAGTTCCCCCCGCGGGGCGGTATTCTCCTACGAGCAGTACTTC
TRBV29-1	.	TRBJ1-4	12	.	CSVEERGGKLFF	TGCAGCGTTGAAGAGAGGGGTGGGAAACTGTTTTTT
TRBV5-1	once	TRBJ1-2	15	.	CASSSQGTLNYGYTF	TGCGCCAGCAGCTCTCAGGGAACACTTAACTATGGCTACACCTTC
TRBV15	.	TRBJ1-3	14	.	CATSRYTSGNTIYF	TGTGCCACCAGCAGATATACCTCTGGAAACACCATATATTTT
TRBV6-1	.	TRBJ2-7	15	.	CASSEAQGSPYEQYF	TGTGCCAGCAGTGAAGCGCAGGGGAGTCCCTACGAGCAGTACTTC
TRBV24-1	.	TRBJ1-5	17	.	CATSDANGLQSNQPQHF	TGTGCCACCAGTGACGCTAACGGACTCCAGAGCAATCAGCCCCAGCATTTT
TRBV5-1	.	TRBJ2-1	15	TRBD2	CASSLEVAGYYEQFF	TGCGCCAGCAGCTTGGAGGTAGCGGGATACTATGAGCAGTTCTTC
TRBV18	.	TRBJ1-1	20	.	CASSRQPIGGSKGRDTEAFF	TGTGCCAGCTCGAGGCAGCCGATCGGGGGATCGAAGGGTAGGGACACTGAAGCTTTCTTT
TRBV5-4	.	TRBJ1-4	15	.	CASSLEGSLNEKLFF	TGTGCCAGCAGCTTGGAGGGATCATTAAATGAAAAACTGTTTTTT
TRBV29-1	.	TRBJ2-1	17	TRBD2	CSVDDGVWRESLNEQFF	TGCAGCGTTGACGATGGGGTTTGGCGGGAGAGTCTGAATGAGCAGTTCTTC